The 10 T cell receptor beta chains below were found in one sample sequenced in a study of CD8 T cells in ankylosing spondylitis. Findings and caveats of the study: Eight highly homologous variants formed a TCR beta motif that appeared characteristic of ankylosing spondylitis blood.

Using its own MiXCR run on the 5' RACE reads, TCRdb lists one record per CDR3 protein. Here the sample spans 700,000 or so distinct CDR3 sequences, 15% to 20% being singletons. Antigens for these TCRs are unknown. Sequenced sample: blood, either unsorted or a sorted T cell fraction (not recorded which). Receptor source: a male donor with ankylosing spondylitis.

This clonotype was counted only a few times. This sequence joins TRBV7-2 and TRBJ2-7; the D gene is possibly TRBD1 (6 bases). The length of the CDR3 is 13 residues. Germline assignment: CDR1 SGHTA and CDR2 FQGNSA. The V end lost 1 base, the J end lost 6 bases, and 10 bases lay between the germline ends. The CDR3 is CASSLGRGFEQYF. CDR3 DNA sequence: TGTGCCAGCAGCTTAGGCAGGGGTTTCGAGCAGTACTTC.

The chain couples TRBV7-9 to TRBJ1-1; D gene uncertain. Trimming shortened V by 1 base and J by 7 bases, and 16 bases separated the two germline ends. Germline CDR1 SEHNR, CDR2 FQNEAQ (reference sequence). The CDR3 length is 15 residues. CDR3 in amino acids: CASSLGVSASYEAFF. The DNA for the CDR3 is TGTGCCAGCAGCTTAGGTGTTTCGGCGTCGTATGAAGCTTTCTTT.

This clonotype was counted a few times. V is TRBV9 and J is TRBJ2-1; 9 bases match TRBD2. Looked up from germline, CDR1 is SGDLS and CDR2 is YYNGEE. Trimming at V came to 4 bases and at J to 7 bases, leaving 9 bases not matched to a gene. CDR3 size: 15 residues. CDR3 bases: TGTGCCAGCAGCCCCACGGGAAGCGGGGGGAATGAGCAGTTCTTC. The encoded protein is CASSPTGSGGNEQFF.

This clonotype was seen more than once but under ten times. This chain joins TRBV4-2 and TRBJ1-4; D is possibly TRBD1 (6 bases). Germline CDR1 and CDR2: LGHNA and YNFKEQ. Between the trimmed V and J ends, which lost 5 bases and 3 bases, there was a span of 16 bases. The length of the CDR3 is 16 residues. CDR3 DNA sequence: TGTGCCAGCAGCACGTCCTACAGGGAAGCTAATGAAAAACTGTTTTTT. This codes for CASSTSYREANEKLFF.

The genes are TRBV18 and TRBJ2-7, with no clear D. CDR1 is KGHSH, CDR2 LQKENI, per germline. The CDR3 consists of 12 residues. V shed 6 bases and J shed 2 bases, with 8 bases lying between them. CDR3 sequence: CASSSITYEQYF. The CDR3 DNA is TGTGCCAGCTCGTCAATAACCTACGAGCAGTACTTC.

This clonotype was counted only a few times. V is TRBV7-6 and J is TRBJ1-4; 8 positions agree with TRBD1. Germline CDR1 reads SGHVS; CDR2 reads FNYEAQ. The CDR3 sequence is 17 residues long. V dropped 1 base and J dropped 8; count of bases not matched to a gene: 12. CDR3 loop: CASSLDPRTGRGEKLFF. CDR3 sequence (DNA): TGTGCCAGCAGCTTAGATCCTCGGACAGGGCGGGGAGAAAAACTGTTTTTT.

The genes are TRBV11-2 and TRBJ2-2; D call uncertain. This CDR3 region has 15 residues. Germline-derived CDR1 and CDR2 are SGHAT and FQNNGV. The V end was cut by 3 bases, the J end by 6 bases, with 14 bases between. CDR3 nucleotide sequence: TGTGCCAGCAGCTTGAGTCGCCAAGTCTCCGGGGAGCTGTTTTTT. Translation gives CASSLSRQVSGELFF.

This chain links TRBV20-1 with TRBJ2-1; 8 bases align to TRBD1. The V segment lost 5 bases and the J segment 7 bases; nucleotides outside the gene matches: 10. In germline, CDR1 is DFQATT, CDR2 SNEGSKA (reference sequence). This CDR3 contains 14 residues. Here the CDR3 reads CSARPTGVRNEQFF. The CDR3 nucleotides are TGCAGTGCTCGGCCGACAGGGGTGCGTAATGAGCAGTTCTTC.

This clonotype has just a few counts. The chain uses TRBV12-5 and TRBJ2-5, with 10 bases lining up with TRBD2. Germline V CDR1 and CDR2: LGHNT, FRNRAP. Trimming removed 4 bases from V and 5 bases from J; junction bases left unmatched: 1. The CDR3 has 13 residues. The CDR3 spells CASGSSGSETQYF. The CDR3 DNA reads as TGTGCTAGTGGTTCTAGCGGGAGTGAGACCCAGTACTTC.

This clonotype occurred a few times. DNA for the CDR3: TGTGCCAGCAGTTTGGCTTGGGGCGGAGATACGCAGTATTTT. Translation: CASSLAWGGDTQYF. This chain joins TRBV27 and TRBJ2-3; tentatively, D is TRBD1 (5 bases). V was clipped by 3 bases and J by 5 bases, with 12 bases between them. Looked up from germline, CDR1 is MNHEY and CDR2 is SMNVEV (reference sequence). This CDR3 has 14 amino acids.